These T cell receptor beta chains were read from a single sample in a study of cytomegalovirus exposure and HLA in healthy donors. Clones were read by immunoSEQ multiplex PCR, and TCRdb kept only the in-frame ones, dropping some. This sample has 180,000 or so clones, with 80% to 90% found just once. Sequenced input: PBMCs. The source of these receptors is a man aged 18-30 years in good health and CMV-seropositive. CDR3s leave out the opening cysteine and the closing phenylalanine or tryptophan. Fields, in order: V gene, D gene, J gene, CDR3 protein. The D gene is left open where the match is weak.

>TRBV5-1|.|TRBJ2-1
ASSLNNGGAENEQF
>TRBV19|TRBD1|TRBJ1-1
ASWRGPYTEAF
>TRBV5-3|TRBD2|TRBJ2-7
ARSRSLLGLAGGLGEQY
>TRBV7-8|.|TRBJ1-1
ACDGQGTAF
>TRBV4-2|.|TRBJ1-1
ASSQDYPRGTEAF
>TRBV4-1|.|TRBJ1-4
ASSQDRERGEKLF
>TRBV6-1|TRBD1|TRBJ1-1
ASSAGTGFMNTEAF
>TRBV6-5|.|TRBJ2-5
ASSDTLTSQY
>TRBV5-1|TRBD1|TRBJ1-4
ASSQGQVWEKLF
>TRBV12-5|TRBD1|TRBJ2-7
ASGLKTGVGEQY
>TRBV9|TRBD2|TRBJ2-3
ASSPSGGADTQY
>TRBV2|TRBD1|TRBJ1-6
ASSPMTGGNSPLH
>TRBV11-2|TRBD1|TRBJ2-7
ASRKLTGQGAEEQY
>TRBV4-1|.|TRBJ1-5
ASSQAPGLIQPQH
>TRBV14|.|TRBJ1-2
ASSQEGPGST
>TRBV2|.|TRBJ2-7
ASSADRLSSYEQY
>TRBV2|TRBD2|TRBJ2-2
ASRSGGASTGELF